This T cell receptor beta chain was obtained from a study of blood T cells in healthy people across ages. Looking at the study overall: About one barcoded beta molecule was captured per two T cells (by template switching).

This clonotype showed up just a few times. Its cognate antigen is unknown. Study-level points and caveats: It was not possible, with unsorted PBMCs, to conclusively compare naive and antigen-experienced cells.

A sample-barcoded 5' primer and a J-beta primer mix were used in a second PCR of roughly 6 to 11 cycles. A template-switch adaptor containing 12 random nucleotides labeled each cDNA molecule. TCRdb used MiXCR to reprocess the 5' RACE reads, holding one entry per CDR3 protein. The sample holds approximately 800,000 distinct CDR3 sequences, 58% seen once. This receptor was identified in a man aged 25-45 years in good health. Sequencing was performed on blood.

The CDR3 DNA reads as TGTGCCAGCAGGACAGGGGGCCGGGAGACCCAGTACTTC. This translates into CASRTGGRETQYF. This chain joins TRBV6-1 and TRBJ2-7; TRBD1 matches at 10 bases. Matching the DNA end better, TRBJ2-5 makes the J call doubtful. This CDR3 is 13 amino acids long. Germline CDR1 is MNHNS and CDR2 is SASEGT.